These T cell receptor beta chains were read from a single sample in a study of CD4 T cell repertoires in COVID-19. Data came from immunoSEQ multiplex PCR; TCRdb stores just in-frame clones and leaves some out. The data show approximately 75,000 clones, 83% seen once. The sample consisted of CD4+ T cells from peripheral blood, taken after recovery from COVID-19. These receptors all come from a human donor who had COVID-19. CDR3s include the opening cysteine and the closing phenylalanine or tryptophan. The D gene is left open where the match is weak. Clone size is shown for a subset of rows, as once, few, many or a class of expanded clone.

>TRBV14|NA|TRBJ2-7|NA
CASSPGFYEQYF
TGTGCCAGCAGCCCCGGATTTTACGAGCAGTACTTC
>TRBV11-2|NA|TRBJ1-6|NA
CASSFQENSPLHF
TGTGCCAGCAGCTTCCAGGAGAATTCACCCCTCCACTTT
>TRBV6-6|NA|TRBJ1-2|TRBD1
CATTGGQAYGYTF
TGTGCCACAACTGGGGGACAGGCTTATGGCTACACCTTC
>TRBV6-5|NA|TRBJ2-2|NA
CASNRGNTGELFF
TGTGCCAGCAATAGGGGCAACACCGGGGAGCTGTTTTTT
>TRBV27|NA|TRBJ2-3|NA
CASSLKTYLDTQYF
TGTGCCAGCAGTTTAAAGACTTACCTAGATACGCAGTATTTT
>TRBV6-1|NA|TRBJ2-1|NA
CASSEVGLEQFF
TGTGCCAGCAGTGAAGTGGGGCTTGAGCAGTTCTTC
>TRBV6-5|NA|TRBJ1-4|NA
CASSKVGPAGEKLFF
TGTGCCAGCAGCAAAGTGGGCCCGGCAGGTGAAAAACTGTTTTTT
>TRBV7-3|NA|TRBJ2-2|NA
CASSVRETGELFF
TGTGCCAGCAGTGTCAGAGAAACCGGGGAGCTGTTTTTT
>TRBV5-4|NA|TRBJ2-5|TRBD2
CASSSLAGSMGTQYF
TGTGCCAGCAGCTCACTAGCGGGCTCCATGGGGACCCAGTACTTC
>TRBV12-3/TRBV12-4|few|TRBJ1-1|NA
CASSFRMNTEAFF
TGTGCCAGCAGCTTTCGTATGAACACTGAAGCTTTCTTT
>TRBV13|NA|TRBJ2-1|NA
CASSQGLSEQFF
TGTGCCAGCAGCCAGGGACTGAGTGAGCAGTTCTTC
>TRBV7-8|few|TRBJ2-5|NA
CASSLGGLPQETQYF
TGTGCCAGCAGCTTAGGAGGGCTCCCCCAAGAGACCCAGTACTTC
>TRBV18|NA|TRBJ1-1|NA
CASSPRVKSYEPEAFF
TGTGCCAGCTCACCACGGGTAAAAAGCTATGAACCTGAAGCTTTCTTT
>TRBV7-2|NA|TRBJ2-2|TRBD1
CASSPDRAGGELFF
TGTGCCAGCAGCCCCGACAGGGCTGGAGGGGAGCTGTTTTTT
>TRBV28|NA|TRBJ1-4|TRBD1
CASSAGGTGSNEKLFF
TGTGCCAGCAGTGCGGGGGGGACAGGGAGTAATGAAAAACTGTTTTTT
>TRBV5-8|NA|TRBJ2-5|TRBD2
CASSLGGRSGGREETQYF
TGTGCCAGCAGCTTGGGGGGGCGTAGCGGGGGCCGCGAAGAGACCCAGTACTTC
>TRBV6-5|NA|TRBJ1-1|NA
CASTTTDRMAEAFF
TGTGCCAGCACTACGACCGACAGGATGGCTGAAGCTTTCTTT
>TRBV19|few|TRBJ2-7|TRBD2
CASAGGMPPYEQYF
TGTGCCAGTGCGGGGGGCATGCCCCCCTACGAGCAGTACTTC
>TRBV12-3/TRBV12-4|NA|TRBJ1-1|NA
CASSRVWAEAFF
TGTGCCAGCAGTAGGGTGTGGGCCGAAGCTTTCTTT
>TRBV4-2|NA|TRBJ1-6|NA
CASSQVRDSPLHF
TGTGCCAGCAGCCAAGTAAGGGATTCACCCCTCCACTTT
>TRBV5-6|NA|TRBJ2-1|NA
CASRGDYYNEQFF
TGTGCCAGCAGGGGCGACTACTACAATGAGCAGTTCTTC
>TRBV27|NA|TRBJ2-5|NA
CASSPGDSIETQYF
TGTGCCAGCAGTCCGGGGGACAGTATAGAGACCCAGTACTTC
>TRBV16|once|TRBJ1-5|TRBD1
CASSPKGQGNQPQHF
TGTGCCAGCAGCCCCAAAGGACAGGGCAATCAGCCCCAGCATTTT
>TRBV28|few|TRBJ2-1|TRBD1
CASLYSGQGGGEQFF
TGTGCCAGCCTTTACTCGGGACAGGGGGGTGGTGAGCAGTTCTTC
>TRBV19|NA|TRBJ1-1|NA
CASSIARDTEAFF
TGTGCCAGTAGTATAGCTAGAGACACTGAAGCTTTCTTT
>TRBV6-6|NA|TRBJ1-1|TRBD1
CASSHGPGQGFSAEAFF
TGTGCCAGCAGTCACGGACCTGGACAGGGGTTTAGCGCTGAAGCTTTCTTT
>TRBV10-1|NA|TRBJ2-7|NA
CASSVSSYEQYF
TGCGCCAGCAGTGTATCGAGCTACGAGCAGTACTTC
>TRBV28|NA|TRBJ1-2|NA
CASNTNYGYTF
TGTGCCAGCAACACTAACTATGGCTACACCTTC
>TRBV3-1/TRBV3-2|NA|TRBJ2-1|NA
CASSQGVDRNSYNEQFF
TGTGCCAGCAGCCAAGGGGTTGACCGAAACTCCTACAATGAGCAGTTCTTC
>TRBV24-1|NA|TRBJ2-3|TRBD1
CATSDPGQGSDTQYF
TGTGCCACCAGTGATCCGGGACAGGGAAGCGATACGCAGTATTTT
>TRBV3-1/TRBV3-2|NA|TRBJ2-7|NA
CASSRDFLYEQYF
TGTGCCAGCAGCCGAGACTTCCTCTACGAGCAGTACTTC
>TRBV7-3|few|TRBJ2-1|TRBD1
CASSLTSGQGNSNEQFF
TGTGCCAGCAGCTTAACGAGTGGACAGGGGAACTCGAATGAGCAGTTCTTC
>TRBV6-5|NA|TRBJ2-5|TRBD1
CASGDRGETQYF
TGTGCCAGCGGGGACAGGGGGGAGACCCAGTACTTC
>TRBV10-3|NA|TRBJ2-3|NA
CAISESRDTQYF
TGTGCCATCAGTGAGTCTCGAGATACGCAGTATTTT
>TRBV19|NA|TRBJ2-1|NA
CASSTQTPTRQEGNEQFF
TGTGCCAGTAGTACCCAGACCCCTACTAGGCAGGAAGGCAATGAGCAGTTCTTC
>TRBV5-4|NA|TRBJ1-1|TRBD1
CASGTDGGMNTEAFF
TGTGCCAGCGGGACAGACGGGGGTATGAACACTGAAGCTTTCTTT
>TRBV7-6|NA|TRBJ1-5|TRBD1
CASSAQDRGYQPQHF
TGTGCCAGCAGCGCCCAGGACAGGGGGTACCAGCCCCAGCATTTT
>TRBV12-3/TRBV12-4|once|TRBJ2-1|NA
CASTLLYNEQFF
TGTGCCAGCACCCTCCTCTACAATGAGCAGTTCTTC
>TRBV11-1|NA|TRBJ2-5|NA
CASSFTGRMQETQYF
TGTGCCAGCAGCTTCACGGGACGGATGCAAGAGACCCAGTACTTC
>TRBV28|once|TRBJ2-7|TRBD2
CASFGLAGLTNYEQYF
TGTGCCAGCTTTGGACTAGCGGGACTTACTAACTACGAGCAGTACTTC
>TRBV6-5|NA|TRBJ1-6|NA
CASSYSPGGYNSPLHF
TGTGCCAGCAGTTACAGCCCGGGGGGATATAATTCACCCCTCCACTTT
>TRBV6-5|once|TRBJ2-5|NA
CASRTSGGLGETQYF
TGTGCCAGCAGGACCTCGGGGGGCTTAGGAGAGACCCAGTACTTC